The 28 T cell receptor beta chains presented below share a single source sample, sequenced in a study of CD8 T cells in Susac syndrome. cDNA came from about 0.5 to 1 ug RNA primed by random hexamers. Each CDR3 protein is one row after TCRdb ran MiXCR on the immunoSEQ multiplex PCR reads. The table includes about 130,000 distinct CDR3 sequences, around 94% detected once. The material sequenced was CD8+ T cells from PBMCs. The receptors were sampled from a human donor with Susac syndrome.

The table lists this clonotype with a count of one. The chain couples TRBV3-1 to TRBJ2-3, with D possibly matching TRBD1 (5 bases). CDR3 length: 15 amino acids. Deletions cut 2 bases from V and 5 bases from J, with 14 bases between. Germline CDR1 LGHDT, CDR2 YNNKEL (reference sequence). CDR3 protein: CASSQSMGRGDTQYF. Here the CDR3 DNA reads TGTGCCAGCAGCCAATCGATGGGGCGCGGAGATACGCAGTATTTT.

The chain is built from TRBV12-5 and TRBJ2-2; 7 positions agree with TRBD1. The germline CDR1 and CDR2 sequences are LGHNT and FRNRAP. J was trimmed by 2 bases and V by 2 bases; bases with no gene match: 5. This CDR3 comprises 16 residues. Here the CDR3 reads CASGLTTGLNTGELFF. Written as DNA, the CDR3 is TGTGCTAGTGGTTTGACGACAGGGCTAAACACCGGGGAGCTGTTTTTT.

This rearrangement joins TRBV10-3 to TRBJ1-5; D might be TRBD1 (5 bases). CDR3 size: 15 residues. The germline V gene has CDR1 ENHRY and CDR2 SYGVKD. The V gene lost 2 bases and the J gene lost 1 base, with 9 bases spanning the gap. DNA of the CDR3: TGTGCCATCAGTGAGGGGGGAGGGAGCAATCAGCCCCAGCATTTT. Translation: CAISEGGGSNQPQHF.

The V call is TRBV19, the J call TRBJ2-7; 9 bases agree with TRBD2. The trim removed 3 bases at V and 4 bases at J, leaving 7 bases unmatched. Germline V gene sequence: CDR1 LNHDA, CDR2 SQIVND (reference sequence). The CDR3 runs to 15 residues. DNA for the CDR3: TGTGCCAGTAGTATTGGCGGTAGCGGGAGATACGAGCAGTACTTC. Translation: CASSIGGSGRYEQYF.

The chain couples TRBV29-1 to TRBJ2-5; a possible D gene is TRBD2 (5 bases). V lost 3 bases to trimming and J lost 7 bases, with 18 bases between them. The V gene's germline CDR1 is SQVTM and CDR2 ANQGSEA. The CDR3 contains 14 residues. The CDR3 spells CSVDNRASLGTQYF. CDR3 sequence (DNA): TGCAGCGTTGATAATAGGGCTAGCTTGGGGACCCAGTACTTC.

The rearrangement uses TRBV30 and TRBJ2-2; 8 bases line up with TRBD1. Germline V CDR1 and CDR2: GTSNPN, SVGIG (reference sequence). This CDR3 spans 15 amino acids. The trim removed 4 bases at V and 5 bases at J, leaving 9 bases unmatched. Written as DNA, the CDR3 is TGTGCCTGGAACTCTGGACAGGGACCAACCGGGGAGCTGTTTTTT. Protein product: CAWNSGQGPTGELFF.

The rearrangement links TRBV12-3 or TRBV12-4 to TRBJ2-7; 9 bases are a match to TRBD1. The V segment lost 1 base and the J segment 4 bases; nucleotides outside the gene matches: 5. The CDR3 runs to 15 residues. In DNA form, the CDR3 reads TGTGCCAGCAGTTTAGGACAGGGGGTCCGGTACGAGCAGTACTTC. The encoded protein is CASSLGQGVRYEQYF.

J is TRBJ2-1 and V is TRBV20-1; tentative D call: TRBD2 (5 bases). Germline V gives CDR1 DFQATT, CDR2 SNEGSKA (reference sequence). The CDR3 has 13 amino acids. The CDR3 DNA sequence: TGCAGGGGAGAGACAAGGGCCCTAACCCCGCAGTTCTTC. The encoded protein is CRGETRALTPQFF.

The genes are TRBV5-4 and TRBJ2-2, with 14 positions matching TRBD2. V lost 3 bases and J lost 4; bases outside the gene matches: 5. Germline V gene data show CDR1 as SGHNT and CDR2 as YYREEE (reference sequence). The CDR3 is made up of 17 amino acids. The CDR3 region is CASSSGLAGDGTGELFF. CDR3 bases: TGTGCCAGCAGCTCGGGACTAGCGGGAGATGGCACCGGGGAGCTGTTTTTT.

The genes are TRBV30 and TRBJ1-1, with D maybe TRBD1 (5 bases). V lost 1 base, J lost 1 base, and 7 bases lay in between. CDR3 size: 13 residues. Germline lookup yields CDR1 GTSNPN and CDR2 SVGIG (reference sequence). CDR3 DNA sequence: TGTGCCTGGAGTGGACAGACGAACACTGAAGCTTTCTTT. Translation gives CAWSGQTNTEAFF.

V usage is TRBV20-1 and J usage is TRBJ2-5; unclear D gene. The CDR3 extends over 14 amino acids. Germline V lookup: CDR1 DFQATT, CDR2 SNEGSKA (reference sequence). The germline V and J ends were trimmed by 1 base and 4 bases, with 13 bases remaining between them. CDR3 residues: CSARGGSAGETQYF. CDR3 DNA: TGCAGTGCTAGAGGGGGATCGGCAGGAGAGACCCAGTACTTC.

The CDR3 loop is CASSEGWTEAFF. CDR3 bases: TGCGCCAGCAGCGAAGGGTGGACTGAAGCTTTCTTT. The rearrangement links TRBV5-1 to TRBJ1-1; no reliable D call. In germline, CDR1 is SGHRS, CDR2 YFSETQ. V lost 4 bases and J lost 5, with 9 bases in between. CDR3 size: 12 residues. The full variable domain, its missing parts supplied by reference TRBV5-1 and TRBJ1-1, is KAGVTQTPRYLIKTRGQQVTLSCSPISGHRSVSWYQQTPGQGLQFLFEYFSETQRNKGNFPGRFSGRQFSNSRSEMNVSTLELGDSALYLCASSEGWTEAFFGQGTRLTVV.

This clonotype has a single count. V usage is TRBV27 and J usage is TRBJ2-3; D gene ambiguous. The CDR3 totals 13 residues. Trimming shortened V by 5 bases and J by 6 bases, and 12 bases separated the two germline ends. CDR1 and CDR2 (germline): MNHEY, SMNVEV (reference sequence). The CDR3 sequence is CASSARRVDTQYF. The CDR3 coding sequence is TGTGCCAGCAGTGCGCGACGGGTCGATACGCAGTATTTT.

The chain is built from TRBV12-3 or TRBV12-4 and TRBJ2-7; 7 nucleotides agree with TRBD2. The CDR3 contains 14 residues. J gave up 4 bases and V 6 bases, and 9 bases lay outside the gene matches. Written as DNA, the CDR3 is TGTGCCAGCAGCCCCGGGGGAGGGAAGTACGAGCAGTACTTC. It specifies CASSPGGGKYEQYF.

The rearrangement joins TRBV27 to TRBJ2-7, with D unclear. Looked up from germline, CDR1 is MNHEY and CDR2 is SMNVEV (reference sequence). Trimming pared 5 bases from V and 0 bases from J, leaving 5 bases between. This CDR3 is 12 amino acids long. CDR3 sequence reads: CASSNSSYEQYF. CDR3 DNA: TGTGCCAGCAGTAACAGCTCCTACGAGCAGTACTTC.

This chain uses TRBV12-5 with TRBJ1-1; TRBD1 matches at 7 bases. V gave up 2 bases and J gave up 6 bases; unmatched junction bases: 12. CDR1 and CDR2 (germline): LGHNT, FRNRAP. CDR3 length: 16 residues. CDR3 DNA: TGTGCTAGTGGTTTGATTATTTCCGGGACAGCCTCTGAAGCTTTCTTT. As protein: CASGLIISGTASEAFF.

The chain has TRBV9 and TRBJ1-6, with TRBD1 matching 7 bases. The CDR3 covers 13 residues. Germline CDR1 reads SGDLS; CDR2 reads YYNGEE. The V and J ends lost 2 bases and 10 bases, in that order; junction bases with no gene match: 3. Here the CDR3 reads CASSVEQGSPLHF. CDR3 bases: TGTGCCAGCAGCGTCGAACAGGGGTCACCCCTCCACTTT.

V gene TRBV14 combines with J gene TRBJ2-7, with TRBD2 matching 7 bases. Per germline, CDR1 SGHDN and CDR2 FVKESK. The length of the CDR3 is 14 residues. V was clipped by 2 bases and J by 5 bases; unmatched bases: 6. As DNA, the CDR3 is TGTGCCAGCAGCCAATTCGGGCGGGAGAACGAGCAGTACTTC. This codes for CASSQFGRENEQYF.

The chain joins TRBV20-1 to TRBJ2-1; D is tentatively TRBD1 or TRBD2 (7 bases each). The CDR3 length is 14 residues. Germline CDR1 DFQATT, CDR2 SNEGSKA (reference sequence). Trimming stripped 6 bases from V and 4 bases from J, with 16 bases between. The CDR3: CSARGDREYNEQFF. In DNA form, the CDR3 reads TGCAGTGCCCGGGGGGACAGAGAGTACAATGAGCAGTTCTTC.

This chain connects TRBV20-1 to TRBJ2-3; tentatively, D is TRBD2 (6 bases). The CDR3 runs 15 residues. V gave up 6 bases and J gave up 0 bases, with 16 bases separating them. The V gene's germline CDR1 is DFQATT and CDR2 SNEGSKA (reference sequence). CDR3 amino acids: CSARAWRGSTDTQYF. CDR3 nucleotides: TGCAGTGCCCGTGCTTGGCGGGGTAGCACAGATACGCAGTATTTT.

J is TRBJ2-1 and V is TRBV30, with 12 nucleotides matching TRBD1. V dropped 7 bases and J dropped 6; count of bases not matched to a gene: 4. This CDR3 has 13 amino acids. In germline, CDR1 is GTSNPN, CDR2 SVGIG (reference sequence). The CDR3 region has the DNA TGTGCCTACCGGGACAGGGGGCTCAATGAGCAGTTCTTC. Translating gives CAYRDRGLNEQFF.

V usage is TRBV2 and J usage is TRBJ2-3; 12 nucleotides agree with TRBD2. V was pared by 3 bases and J by 1 base, with 8 bases of the junction left unmatched. Germline V gene sequence: CDR1 SNHLY, CDR2 FYNNEI. The CDR3 is 18 residues long. The chain's CDR3 is CASSDVASGRAGTDTQYF. CDR3 bases: TGTGCCAGCAGTGACGTTGCTAGCGGGAGGGCGGGCACAGATACGCAGTATTTT.

The chain combines TRBV20-1 with TRBJ2-4, with 8 bases fitting TRBD2. The CDR3 is 14 residues long. V trimming: 1 base; J trimming: 9 bases; junction bases outside the gene matches: 8. The germline gives CDR1 DFQATT, CDR2 SNEGSKA (reference sequence). CDR3 DNA sequence: TGCAGTGCTAGAGCAGCGGGAGAGATAAGCATTCAGTACTTC. Protein sequence: CSARAAGEISIQYF.

The gene calls are TRBV11-2 and TRBJ1-2; D ambiguous. The CDR3 sequence is 15 residues long. The germline V gene encodes CDR1 SGHAT and CDR2 FQNNGV. Trimming stripped 5 bases from V and 0 bases from J, with 13 bases between. The CDR3 DNA sequence: TGTGCCAGCAGCGAACATTTGGGTACTAACTATGGCTACACCTTC. Translating it yields CASSEHLGTNYGYTF.

This chain joins TRBV5-6 and TRBJ2-1; 8 positions agree with TRBD2. Trimming cost V 3 bases and J 4 bases; bases outside gene matches: 6. CDR1 is SGHDT, CDR2 YYEEEE, per germline. The CDR3 extends over 15 amino acids. The CDR3 coding sequence is TGTGCCAGCAGCTGGGGCGGGGGGCCTTACAATGAGCAGTTCTTC. It is translated as CASSWGGGPYNEQFF.

This sequence joins TRBV7-9 and TRBJ2-6; D remains ambiguous. V was shortened by 4 bases and J by 0 bases, with 19 bases between the two germline ends. The CDR3 is 19 amino acids. Germline CDR1 is SEHNR and CDR2 is FQNEAQ (reference sequence). In nucleotides, the CDR3 is TGTGCCAGCAGCTCCTTCTACGGACCGTACAACTCTGGGGCCAACGTCCTGACTTTC. Translating gives CASSSFYGPYNSGANVLTF.

This chain connects TRBV28 to TRBJ2-7, with 11 bases matching TRBD1. Trimming cost V 6 bases and J 4 bases; bases outside gene matches: 5. The CDR3 length is 14 residues. Germline lookup yields CDR1 MDHEN and CDR2 SYDVKM. The CDR3 is CASRRTGGLYEQYF. In nucleotides, the CDR3 is TGTGCCAGCAGGCGGACAGGGGGCTTGTACGAGCAGTACTTC.

J is TRBJ2-7 and V is TRBV29-1; D remains ambiguous. V was clipped by 4 bases and J by 4 bases, with 11 bases between them. This CDR3 is built from 12 residues. Germline V lookup: CDR1 SQVTM, CDR2 ANQGSEA. The CDR3 reads CSVAYHTYEQYF. The CDR3 region has the DNA TGCAGCGTTGCGTACCACACTTACGAGCAGTACTTC.